The entry below gives a single T cell receptor beta chain sequence along with its context. The sample originates from a study of regulatory T cells in long-lasting Graves disease. Assembly of TCR beta libraries relied on iRepertoire HTBI primers together with Arm-PCR of CDR3 regions. TCRdb recomputed calls from the multiplex PCR reads with MiXCR, one row per CDR3 protein. The table has 500,000 or so distinct CDR3 sequences, 15% to 20% seen once. CDR3 length: 15 amino acids. V lost 5 bases and J lost 0; bases outside the gene matches: 7. Time point described: newly diagnosed GD, antithyroid drugs for less than 3 months. From RNA extracted from PBMCs, the TCR library was made. Patients came through an endocrinology department, and that department was in Xi'an, China. These data were also filed under a second study, of T cells in Graves' hyperthyroidism and ophthalmopathy.

The receptor comes from a man aged 40-50 years with Graves disease. Specimen: peripheral blood mononuclear cells (PBMCs), collected at new diagnosis, from a patient treated with antithyroid drugs. This chain uses TRBV12-3 or TRBV12-4 with TRBJ2-7; 7 nucleotides line up with TRBD1. The CDR3 DNA follows: TGTGCCAGCAGTACACCCCGGGACAGCTCCTACGAGCAGTACTTC. Amino acids: CASSTPRDSSYEQYF.